A single sample is the source of the 9 T cell receptor beta chains below, sequenced in a study of response to subunit inactivated influenza vaccine. TCRdb ran MiXCR on the RT-PCR reads and lists one entry per CDR3 protein. The top ten hold under 13% of the sample, which has under 850,000 distinct CDR3 sequences, about 18% seen once. Here the sequenced sample was PBMCs from blood, taken 5 days after vaccination. The source of these receptors is a man aged 50-60 years who received an inactivated influenza vaccine.

This clonotype has only a few counts. This chain joins TRBV7-9 and TRBJ2-3, with TRBD1 matching 8 bases. Per the germline V gene, CDR1 is SEHNR and CDR2 is FQNEAQ (reference sequence). V trimming: 4 bases; J trimming: 3 bases; junction bases outside the gene matches: 9. This CDR3 is built from 16 residues. The CDR3 DNA is TGTGCCAGCAGCTGGCCCAGGCAGGGGGCAACAGATACGCAGTATTTT. This encodes CASSWPRQGATDTQYF.

This clonotype was recorded at least ten times. The rearrangement links TRBV7-8 to TRBJ2-4, with 8 bases identical to TRBD2. Germline loops: CDR1 SGHVS, CDR2 FQNEAQ. This CDR3 contains 16 residues. With 1 base clipped from V and 0 bases from J, the junction kept 2 bases outside the gene matches. For the CDR3, the DNA is TGTGCCAGCAGCTTAGGCGGGGGGTTAGCCAAAAACATTCAGTACTTC. It yields the protein CASSLGGGLAKNIQYF.

The chain recombines TRBV7-9 with TRBJ2-5; D is possibly TRBD1 (6 bases). The CDR3 extends over 13 amino acids. CDR1 SEHNR and CDR2 FQNEAQ come from the germline V gene (reference sequence). Trimming removed 3 bases from V and 3 bases from J, with 8 bases in between. CDR3 nucleotide sequence: TGTGCCAGCAGCTTGAAGGGGGAAGAGACCCAGTACTTC. It codes for CASSLKGEETQYF.

Only a few counts were recorded for this clonotype. The V gene is TRBV28, the J gene TRBJ1-6; TRBD1 matches at 10 bases. Germline CDR1 MDHEN, CDR2 SYDVKM. J gave up 4 bases and V 3 bases, and 12 bases lay outside the gene matches. The CDR3 sequence is 19 residues long. The CDR3 reads CASSFGLLQGQGYNSPLHF. DNA for the CDR3: TGTGCCAGCAGTTTCGGGCTCCTTCAGGGACAGGGGTATAATTCACCCCTCCACTTT. The variable domain in full, with the rest retrieved from reference TRBV28 and TRBJ1-6, is DVKVTQSSRYLVKRTGEKVFLECVQDMDHENMFWYRQDPGLGLRLIYFSYDVKMKEKGDIPEGYSVSREKKERFSLILESASTNQTSMYLCASSFGLLQGQGYNSPLHFGNGTRLTVT.

This clonotype was seen a few times. The V gene is TRBV9, the J gene TRBJ2-2; 8 positions match TRBD1. The ends lost 3 bases at V and 6 bases at J; junction bases unmatched: 4. The CDR3 runs 14 residues. Germline V CDR1 and CDR2: SGDLS, YYNGEE. This CDR3 is CASSDRTGSGELFF. The CDR3 bases are TGTGCCAGCAGCGACAGGACAGGGTCCGGGGAGCTGTTTTTT.

The rearrangement uses TRBV20-1 and TRBJ2-5; TRBD1 or TRBD2 may be the D gene (5 bases each). This CDR3 has 14 amino acids. The V and J ends lost 6 bases and 5 bases respectively, with 19 bases between them. CDR1 and CDR2 from the germline V gene are DFQATT and SNEGSKA (reference sequence). CDR3 nucleotides: TGCAGTGCCAGCTCTCGGGACCGTCCGGAGACCCAGTACTTC. It encodes CSASSRDRPETQYF.

This clonotype appeared a few times. The CDR3 DNA follows: TGTGCCAGCAGTTACGATGGGACCGTTGGTGAAAAACTGTTTTTT. Translation gives CASSYDGTVGEKLFF. The chain links TRBV6-5 to TRBJ1-4, with D tentatively TRBD1 (5 bases). Germline CDR1 is MNHEY and CDR2 is SVGAGI. The CDR3 is 15 residues long. V was pared by 2 bases and J by 7 bases, with 14 bases between.

This clonotype came up a few times. The chain employs TRBV7-2 and TRBJ2-2; D is perhaps TRBD1 or TRBD2 (5 bases each). The CDR3 is made up of 16 amino acids. Germline CDR1 reads SGHTA; CDR2 reads FQGNSA. V lost 4 bases, J lost 5 bases, and 17 bases lay in between. CDR3 region: CASSSGTAVGTGELFF. The CDR3 DNA reads as TGTGCCAGCAGCTCCGGGACGGCGGTAGGGACCGGGGAGCTGTTTTTT.

In this sample, this clonotype turned up a few times. The chain combines TRBV20-1 with TRBJ2-2; 9 bases fit TRBD2. The CDR3 has 15 residues. V shed 3 bases, J shed 4 bases, and the junction held 6 bases outside the gene matches. Germline lookup yields CDR1 DFQATT and CDR2 SNEGSKA (reference sequence). The chain's CDR3 is CSARASGVRTGELFF. The DNA for the CDR3 is TGCAGTGCTAGGGCTAGCGGGGTACGCACCGGGGAGCTGTTTTTT.